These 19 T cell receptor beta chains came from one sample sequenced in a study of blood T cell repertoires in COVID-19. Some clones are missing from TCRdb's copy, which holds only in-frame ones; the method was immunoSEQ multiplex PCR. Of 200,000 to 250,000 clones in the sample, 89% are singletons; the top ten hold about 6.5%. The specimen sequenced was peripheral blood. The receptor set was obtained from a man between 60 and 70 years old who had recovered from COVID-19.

Here the CDR3 reads CASSFGLAGIRGVYF. DNA for the CDR3: TGTGCCAGCTCATTCGGACTAGCGGGTATCCGAGGCGTGTACTTC. The chain employs TRBV18 and TRBJ2-7; TRBD2 matches at 11 bases. In germline, CDR1 is KGHSH, CDR2 LQKENI. J lost 12 bases, V lost 5 bases, and 15 bases had no gene match. This CDR3 region has 15 residues.

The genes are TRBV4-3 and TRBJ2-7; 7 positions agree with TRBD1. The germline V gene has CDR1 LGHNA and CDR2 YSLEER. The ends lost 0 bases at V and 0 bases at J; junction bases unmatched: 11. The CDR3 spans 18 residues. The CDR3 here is CASSQDLGTGTVSYEQYF. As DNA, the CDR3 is TGCGCCAGCAGCCAAGATTTGGGAACCGGGACAGTCTCCTACGAGCAGTACTTC.

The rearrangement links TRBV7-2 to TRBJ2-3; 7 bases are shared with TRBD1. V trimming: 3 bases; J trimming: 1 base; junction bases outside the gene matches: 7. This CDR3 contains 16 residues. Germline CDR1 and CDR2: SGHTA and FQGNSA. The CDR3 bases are TGTGCCAGCAGCTTGGGACAGTCCCGGGGCACAGATACGCAGTATTTT. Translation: CASSLGQSRGTDTQYF.

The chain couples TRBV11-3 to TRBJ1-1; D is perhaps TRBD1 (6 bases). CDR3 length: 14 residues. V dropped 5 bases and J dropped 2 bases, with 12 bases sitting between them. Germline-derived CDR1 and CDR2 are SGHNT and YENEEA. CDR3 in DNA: TGTGCCAGCAGCCAGCAAGGGGGAAACACTGAAGCTTTCTTT. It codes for CASSQQGGNTEAFF.

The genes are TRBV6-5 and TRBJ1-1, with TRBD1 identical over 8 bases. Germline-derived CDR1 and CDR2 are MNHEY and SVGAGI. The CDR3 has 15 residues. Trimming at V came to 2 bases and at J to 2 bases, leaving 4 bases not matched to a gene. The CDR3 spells CASSYNQGANTEAFF. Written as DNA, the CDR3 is TGTGCCAGCAGTTACAACCAGGGGGCTAACACTGAAGCTTTCTTT.

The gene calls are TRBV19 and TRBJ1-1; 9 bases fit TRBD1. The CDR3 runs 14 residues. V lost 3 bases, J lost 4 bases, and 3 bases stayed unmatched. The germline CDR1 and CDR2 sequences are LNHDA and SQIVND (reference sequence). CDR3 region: CASSMRQGGTEAFF. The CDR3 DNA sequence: TGTGCCAGTAGTATGCGACAGGGGGGCACTGAAGCTTTCTTT.

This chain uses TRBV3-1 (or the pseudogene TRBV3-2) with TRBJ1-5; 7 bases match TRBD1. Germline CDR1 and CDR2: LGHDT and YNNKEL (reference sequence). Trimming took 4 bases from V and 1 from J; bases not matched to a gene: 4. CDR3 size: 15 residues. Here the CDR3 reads CASSPTGTSNQPQHF. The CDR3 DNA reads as TGTGCCAGCAGCCCGACAGGGACCAGCAATCAGCCCCAGCATTTT.

Here the CDR3 reads CASSPSQGPPDEQYF. The CDR3 DNA sequence: TGTGCCAGCAGCCCCTCACAGGGTCCCCCTGACGAGCAGTACTTC. The chain recombines TRBV7-7 with TRBJ2-7, with D possibly TRBD1 on 6 matching bases. Germline V lookup: CDR1 SSHAT, CDR2 FNYEAQ (reference sequence). CDR3 length: 15 amino acids. Trimming removed 5 bases from V and 5 bases from J, with 19 bases in between.

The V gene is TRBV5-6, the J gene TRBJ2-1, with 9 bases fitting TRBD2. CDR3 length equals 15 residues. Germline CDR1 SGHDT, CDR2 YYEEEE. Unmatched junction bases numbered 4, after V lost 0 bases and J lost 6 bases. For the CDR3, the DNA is TGTGCCAGCAGCTTGGGGCTAGCGGGATTCAATGAGCAGTTCTTC. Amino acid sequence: CASSLGLAGFNEQFF.

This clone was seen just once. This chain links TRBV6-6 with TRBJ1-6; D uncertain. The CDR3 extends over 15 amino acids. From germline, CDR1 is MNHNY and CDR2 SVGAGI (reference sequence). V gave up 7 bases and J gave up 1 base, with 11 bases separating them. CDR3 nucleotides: TGTGCCAGCAATCCCCGAGGTTCCTATAATTCACCCCTCCACTTT. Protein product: CASNPRGSYNSPLHF.

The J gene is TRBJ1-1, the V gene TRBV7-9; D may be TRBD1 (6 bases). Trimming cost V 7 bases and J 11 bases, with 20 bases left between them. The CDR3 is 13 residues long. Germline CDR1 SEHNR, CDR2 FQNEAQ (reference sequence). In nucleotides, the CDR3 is TGTGCCAGCAACACAGGGAGCGCCCTTCGGGCTTTCTTT. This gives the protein CASNTGSALRAFF.

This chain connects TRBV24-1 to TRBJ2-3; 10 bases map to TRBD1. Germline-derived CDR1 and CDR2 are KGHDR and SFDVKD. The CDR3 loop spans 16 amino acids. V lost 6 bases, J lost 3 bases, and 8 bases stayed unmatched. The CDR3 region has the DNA TGTGCCACCAGTCAGGCGGGACAGGGGTTTACAGATACGCAGTATTTT. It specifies CATSQAGQGFTDTQYF.

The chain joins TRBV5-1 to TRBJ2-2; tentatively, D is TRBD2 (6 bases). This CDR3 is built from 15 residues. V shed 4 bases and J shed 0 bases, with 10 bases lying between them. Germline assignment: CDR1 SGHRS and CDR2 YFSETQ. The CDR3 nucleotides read TGCGCCAGCAGCGTCCTAGCGTCGAACACCGGGGAGCTGTTTTTT. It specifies CASSVLASNTGELFF.

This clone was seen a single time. The CDR3 sequence: CASRFRGDYGYTF. CDR3 nucleotides: TGTGCCAGCCGCTTCCGGGGGGACTATGGCTACACCTTC. The genes are TRBV19 and TRBJ1-2; possible D gene TRBD1, 5 bases. Germline V gene data show CDR1 as LNHDA and CDR2 as SQIVND (reference sequence). The CDR3 is 13 residues long. Between the trimmed V and J ends, which lost 9 bases and 3 bases, there was a span of 14 bases.

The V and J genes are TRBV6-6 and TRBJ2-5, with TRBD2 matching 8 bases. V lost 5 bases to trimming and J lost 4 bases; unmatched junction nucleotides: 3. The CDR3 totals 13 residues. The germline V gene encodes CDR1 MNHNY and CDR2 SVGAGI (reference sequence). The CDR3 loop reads CASSSGSGETQYF. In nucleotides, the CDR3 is TGTGCCAGCAGTAGCGGGAGTGGAGAGACCCAGTACTTC.

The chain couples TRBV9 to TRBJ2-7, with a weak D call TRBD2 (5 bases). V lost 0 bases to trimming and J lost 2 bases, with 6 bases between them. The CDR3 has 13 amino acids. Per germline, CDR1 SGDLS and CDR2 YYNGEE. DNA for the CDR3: TGTGCCAGCAGCGTAGGAGGGACCTACGAGCAGTACTTC. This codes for CASSVGGTYEQYF.

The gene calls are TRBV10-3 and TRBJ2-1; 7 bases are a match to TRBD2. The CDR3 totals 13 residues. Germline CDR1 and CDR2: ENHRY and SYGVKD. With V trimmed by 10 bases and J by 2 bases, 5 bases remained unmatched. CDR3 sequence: CATSGVTYNEQFF. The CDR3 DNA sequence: TGTGCCACCAGCGGGGTTACCTACAATGAGCAGTTCTTC.

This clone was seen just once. Here the CDR3 DNA reads TGTGCCAGCAGTTTACGCGATGGAGCGGGAAGCTCCTACGAGCAGTACTTC. It specifies CASSLRDGAGSSYEQYF. The chain joins TRBV28 to TRBJ2-7, with 7 bases fitting TRBD2. Looked up from germline, CDR1 is MDHEN and CDR2 is SYDVKM. The CDR3 is 17 amino acids. V was pared by 2 bases and J by 0 bases, with 10 bases of the junction left unmatched. The entire variable domain, with the rest obtained from reference TRBV28 and TRBJ2-7, is as follows: DVKVTQSSRYLVKRTGEKVFLECVQDMDHENMFWYRQDPGLGLRLIYFSYDVKMKEKGDIPEGYSVSREKKERFSLILESASTNQTSMYLCASSLRDGAGSSYEQYFGPGTRLTVT.

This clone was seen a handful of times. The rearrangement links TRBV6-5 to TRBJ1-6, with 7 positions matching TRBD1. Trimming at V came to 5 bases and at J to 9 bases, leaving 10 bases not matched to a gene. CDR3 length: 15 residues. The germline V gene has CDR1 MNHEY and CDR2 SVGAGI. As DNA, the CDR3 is TGTGCCAGCAGTCGCCTACGGGACAGTACTTCACCCCTCCACTTT. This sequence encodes CASSRLRDSTSPLHF.